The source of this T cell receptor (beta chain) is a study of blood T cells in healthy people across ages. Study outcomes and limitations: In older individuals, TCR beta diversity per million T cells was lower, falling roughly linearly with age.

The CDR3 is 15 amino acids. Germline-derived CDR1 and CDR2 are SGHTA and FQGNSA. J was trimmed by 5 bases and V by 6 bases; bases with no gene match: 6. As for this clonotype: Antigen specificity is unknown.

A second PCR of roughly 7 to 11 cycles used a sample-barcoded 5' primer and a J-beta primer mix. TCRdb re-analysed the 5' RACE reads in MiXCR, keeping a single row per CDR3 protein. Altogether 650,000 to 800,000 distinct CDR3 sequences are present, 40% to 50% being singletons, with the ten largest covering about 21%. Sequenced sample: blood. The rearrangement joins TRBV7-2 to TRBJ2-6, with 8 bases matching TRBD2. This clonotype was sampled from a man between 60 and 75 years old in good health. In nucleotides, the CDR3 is TGTGCCAGCAGGGCGGGGGGTCTCCGGGCCAACGTCCTGACTTTC. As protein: CASRAGGLRANVLTF. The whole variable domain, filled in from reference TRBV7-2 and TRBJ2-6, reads GAGVSQSPSNKVTEKGKDVELRCDPISGHTALYWYRQSLGQGLEFLIYFQGNSAPDKSGLPSDRFSAERTGGSVSTLTIQRTQQEDSAVYLCASRAGGLRANVLTFGAGSRLTVL.